This TCR beta chain was captured in a study of T cell responses to AZD1222 COVID-19 vaccine. Points from the study as a whole: As reported, nearly half of all spike-specific TCRs target variant regions that are unmutated. Vaccination with two AZD1222 doses was followed by a rise in Spike-specific TCR breadth and depth. Females made up more of the donors, who were largely white British, and clonal diversity may have come out too low.

Clones were read by immunoSEQ multiplex PCR, and TCRdb kept only the in-frame ones, dropping some. The table shows 100,000 or so clones, with about 86% occurring only once. This clone was seen a single time. The antigen remains unidentified. V gave up 0 bases and J gave up 1 base, with 10 bases separating them. The V gene's germline CDR1 is MNHEY and CDR2 SMNVEV (reference sequence). This CDR3 spans 16 amino acids. The clonotype was recovered from an adult in good health. The sequencing used peripheral blood, collected on day 0 of AZD1222 vaccination. The chain recombines TRBV27 with TRBJ1-5; perhaps TRBD1 as D (5 bases). The CDR3 region is CASSLSYGASNQPQHF. The CDR3 nucleotides read TGTGCCAGCAGTTTATCGTATGGGGCGAGCAATCAGCCCCAGCATTTT.